This entry lists 32 T cell receptor beta chains sequenced from one sample in a study of cytomegalovirus exposure and HLA in healthy donors (dated by TCRdb to 2016 to 2017). The library was obtained by the immunoSEQ multiplex PCR assay. TCRdb re-hosts the immuneACCESS table, in-frame sequences only. Its copies lack some clones; in the studies checked, an unresolved V gene accounts for under half of them, and the cause for the rest is not known. The sample table holds fewer than 200,000 clones, of which roughly 90% were seen once. Around 6% of the sample belongs to the ten largest clones. The material sequenced was PBMCs. These receptors were obtained from a woman aged 25-40 years in good health and CMV-seronegative.

V usage is TRBV7-2 and J usage is TRBJ2-3, with TRBD1 identical over 7 bases. Trimming took 2 bases from V and 8 from J; bases not matched to a gene: 4. CDR3 size: 13 residues. Germline V gives CDR1 SGHTA, CDR2 FQGNSA. CDR3: CASSLSGQLTQYF. In DNA form, the CDR3 reads TGTGCCAGCAGCTTATCGGGACAGCTTACGCAGTATTTT.

This clone was picked up one time. V gene TRBV6-5 combines with J gene TRBJ1-6; no clear D. This CDR3 has 14 residues. Germline CDR1 MNHEY, CDR2 SVGAGI. V lost 1 base and J lost 7, with 8 bases in between. CDR3 amino acids: CASSYLRTNSPLHF. In nucleotides, the CDR3 is TGTGCCAGCAGTTACTTACGGACCAATTCACCCCTCCACTTT.

The V call is TRBV30, the J call TRBJ2-5, with D perhaps assigned TRBD1 or TRBD2 (5 bases each). The CDR3 totals 14 residues. The V and J ends lost 2 bases and 1 base respectively, with 11 bases between them. CDR1 and CDR2 (germline): GTSNPN, SVGIG (reference sequence). CDR3 DNA sequence: TGTGCCTGGAGTCTGGGACCGCTCCAAGAGACCCAGTACTTC. Translation: CAWSLGPLQETQYF.

The chain combines TRBV4-3 with TRBJ2-1; no clear D gene. The CDR3 sequence is 17 residues long. Between the trimmed V and J ends, which lost 0 bases and 0 bases, there was a span of 12 bases. Germline CDR1 reads LGHNA; CDR2 reads YSLEER. Written as DNA, the CDR3 is TGCGCCAGCAGCCAAGAACAGAGACCGAGCTCCTACAATGAGCAGTTCTTC. It specifies CASSQEQRPSSYNEQFF.

This chain connects TRBV28 to TRBJ2-7, with TRBD1 as a possible D gene (5 bases). V was shortened by 5 bases and J by 5 bases, with 10 bases between the two germline ends. The germline CDR1 and CDR2 sequences are MDHEN and SYDVKM. The CDR3 runs 12 residues. Here the CDR3 reads CASSQTRDEQYF. The DNA of the CDR3 is TGTGCCAGCAGTCAAACCAGGGACGAGCAGTACTTC.

The rearrangement uses TRBV2 and TRBJ2-7; 9 bases agree with TRBD1. The trim removed 3 bases at V and 2 bases at J, leaving 5 bases unmatched. This CDR3 spans 15 amino acids. The germline gives CDR1 SNHLY, CDR2 FYNNEI. This chain's CDR3 is CASSDWDRAPYEQYF. The CDR3 DNA follows: TGTGCCAGCAGTGATTGGGACAGGGCCCCCTACGAGCAGTACTTC.

This clone was found once. The chain joins TRBV19 to TRBJ2-5; 11 bases are a match to TRBD2. The CDR3 is 16 amino acids. Losses at the gene ends were 4 bases for V and 4 bases for J; bases not matched to a gene: 8. Germline CDR1 LNHDA, CDR2 SQIVND (reference sequence). The CDR3 spells CASSRSATSGTETQYF. CDR3 in DNA: TGTGCCAGTAGTAGATCGGCGACTAGCGGGACAGAGACCCAGTACTTC.

CDR3 sequence reads: CARSPGQASNQPQHF. The CDR3 region has the DNA TGTGCCAGAAGCCCGGGACAGGCCAGCAATCAGCCCCAGCATTTT. The chain couples TRBV5-3 to TRBJ1-5; 8 bases fit TRBD1. TRBV5-3 is an ORF; its function is uncertain. The CDR3 is 15 amino acids. The V and J ends lost 4 bases and 1 base, in that order; junction bases with no gene match: 4.

This chain uses TRBV5-1 with TRBJ1-3, with D perhaps matching TRBD1 (6 bases). Trimming cost V 5 bases and J 3 bases, with 15 bases left between them. This CDR3 region has 15 residues. CDR1 and CDR2 from the germline V gene are SGHRS and YFSETQ. The CDR3 bases are TGCGCCAGCAGGTTAACAGGGAATTATGGAAACACCATATATTTT. Its translation: CASRLTGNYGNTIYF.

The V and J genes are TRBV6-1 and TRBJ1-2, with a weak D call TRBD1 (6 bases). Trimming pared 5 bases from V and 7 bases from J, leaving 20 bases between. The CDR3 sequence is 15 residues long. Per the germline V gene, CDR1 is MNHNS and CDR2 is SASEGT. The CDR3 DNA reads TGTGCCAGCAGTTCCCCAGACAGGTTTATGGGTGGCTACACCTTC. This sequence encodes CASSSPDRFMGGYTF.

V is TRBV11-2 and J is TRBJ2-1; D gene ambiguous. Germline assignment: CDR1 SGHAT and CDR2 FQNNGV. The V end was cut by 8 bases, the J end by 8 bases, with 10 bases between. The CDR3 consists of 11 residues. The CDR3 protein is CASGLSDEQFF. The CDR3 nucleotides read TGTGCCAGCGGCCTGTCTGATGAGCAGTTCTTC.

V and J are TRBV7-6 and TRBJ2-5; 10 nucleotides match TRBD2. This CDR3 contains 15 residues. The J segment lost 5 bases and the V segment lost 1 base, leaving 4 bases of the junction unmatched. CDR1 and CDR2 from the germline V gene are SGHVS and FNYEAQ. CDR3 amino acids: CASSLGAGGKETQYF. CDR3 coding DNA: TGTGCCAGCAGCTTAGGAGCGGGGGGGAAGGAGACCCAGTACTTC.

The J gene is TRBJ1-1, the V gene TRBV5-1, with D uncertain. Looked up from germline, CDR1 is SGHRS and CDR2 is YFSETQ. The CDR3 totals 13 residues. V gave up 2 bases and J gave up 6 bases, with 11 bases separating them. CDR3 in DNA: TGCGCCAGCAGCTTAGAACAGTGGTCTGAAGCTTTCTTT. Translation gives CASSLEQWSEAFF.

The J gene is TRBJ1-1, the V gene TRBV14, with no clear D. Trimming cost V 1 base and J 5 bases, with 8 bases left between them. The CDR3 totals 13 residues. CDR1 and CDR2 (germline): SGHDN, FVKESK. CDR3 protein: CASSQGYITEAFF. CDR3 sequence (DNA): TGTGCCAGCAGCCAAGGTTACATAACTGAAGCTTTCTTT.

In this sample, this clone turned up a few times. The chain is built from TRBV6-1 and TRBJ1-2, with TRBD1 matching 10 bases. V dropped 4 bases and J dropped 2; count of bases not matched to a gene: 1. The germline V gene has CDR1 MNHNS and CDR2 SASEGT. The CDR3 totals 14 residues. CDR3 amino acids: CASSAGQGNYGYTF. The CDR3 DNA is TGTGCCAGCAGTGCGGGACAGGGGAACTATGGCTACACCTTC.

The V call is TRBV19, the J call TRBJ1-5, with D unresolved. Germline CDR1 LNHDA, CDR2 SQIVND (reference sequence). V lost 7 bases, J lost 2 bases, and 9 bases lay in between. The CDR3 consists of 13 residues. The DNA of the CDR3 is TGTGCCAGTATCGGCACGGGCAATCAGCCCCAGCATTTT. It codes for CASIGTGNQPQHF.

The gene calls are TRBV7-6 and TRBJ2-7; 7 positions match TRBD2. The germline CDR1 and CDR2 sequences are SGHVS and FNYEAQ. V shed 5 bases and J 4 bases; nucleotides not matched to a gene: 11. The CDR3 totals 15 residues. CDR3 sequence reads: CASSPVFGGWYEQYF. Written as DNA, the CDR3 is TGTGCCAGCAGCCCAGTGTTCGGGGGGTGGTACGAGCAGTACTTC.

This chain uses TRBV29-1 with TRBJ2-1, with D perhaps matching TRBD1 (5 bases). The CDR3 spans 15 residues. V lost 3 bases and J 8 bases, leaving 20 bases between the germline ends. In germline, CDR1 is SQVTM, CDR2 ANQGSEA. This CDR3 reads CSVEFFFQGFDEQFF. CDR3 bases: TGCAGCGTTGAGTTTTTCTTCCAGGGTTTCGATGAGCAGTTCTTC.

The chain employs TRBV9 and TRBJ2-2; TRBD1 or TRBD2 may be the D gene (6 bases each). Germline-derived CDR1 and CDR2 are SGDLS and YYNGEE. This CDR3 region has 14 residues. Trimming cost V 0 bases and J 8 bases, with 11 bases left between them. CDR3 nucleotides: TGTGCCAGCAGCGTAGCTACGGGGGCGGGGGAGCTGTTTTTT. Its translation is CASSVATGAGELFF.

The CDR3 loop reads CSATGPTEAFF. CDR3 DNA: TGCAGTGCTACAGGACCCACTGAAGCTTTCTTT. The chain combines TRBV20-1 with TRBJ1-1; D is unclear. Trimming shortened V by 4 bases and J by 4 bases, and 7 bases separated the two germline ends. The CDR3 has 11 amino acids. Germline assignment: CDR1 DFQATT and CDR2 SNEGSKA (reference sequence).

The chain employs TRBV5-1 and TRBJ2-4; 16 positions match TRBD2. Germline V gene data show CDR1 as SGHRS and CDR2 as YFSETQ. J gave up 0 bases and V 0 bases, and 3 bases lay outside the gene matches. This CDR3 has 19 amino acids. CDR3 in amino acids: CASSLVGTSGRVAKNIQYF. CDR3 coding DNA: TGCGCCAGCAGCTTGGTTGGGACTAGCGGGAGGGTAGCCAAAAACATTCAGTACTTC.

This clone showed up many times. J is TRBJ1-2 and V is TRBV4-3; no clear D gene. Trimming cost V 1 base and J 3 bases, with 6 bases left between them. The germline CDR1 and CDR2 sequences are LGHNA and YSLEER. The CDR3 sequence is 13 residues long. CDR3 sequence reads: CASSQAWDYGYTF. The CDR3 DNA follows: TGCGCCAGCAGCCAAGCCTGGGACTATGGCTACACCTTC.

V usage is TRBV28 and J usage is TRBJ1-1; D gene uncertain. The V and J ends lost 8 bases and 4 bases respectively, with 8 bases between them. The CDR3 covers 11 residues. The germline gives CDR1 MDHEN, CDR2 SYDVKM. In nucleotides, the CDR3 is TGTGCCAGCGGTCGGCGCACTGAAGCTTTCTTT. This sequence encodes CASGRRTEAFF.

The chain couples TRBV11-1 to TRBJ2-3, with 7 bases fitting TRBD1. This CDR3 contains 16 residues. In germline, CDR1 is SGHAT, CDR2 FQDESV (reference sequence). The junction had 6 bases not matched to a gene; V was cut back by 2 bases and J by 1 base. The DNA of the CDR3 is TGTGCCAGCAGCTTACCCCGGGACAGTCGCACAGATACGCAGTATTTT. This translates into CASSLPRDSRTDTQYF.

The chain recombines TRBV9 with TRBJ2-3, with TRBD2 identical over 12 bases. The V segment lost 3 bases and the J segment 5 bases; nucleotides outside the gene matches: 4. This CDR3 spans 15 amino acids. CDR1 and CDR2 (germline): SGDLS, YYNGEE. The DNA for the CDR3 is TGTGCCAGCAGCGAAAGACTAGCGGGAGTAGATACGCAGTATTTT. This sequence encodes CASSERLAGVDTQYF.

This chain links TRBV28 with TRBJ1-2; D might be TRBD1 (5 bases). The CDR3 is 13 amino acids. CDR1 is MDHEN and CDR2 is SYDVKM in the germline V gene. The V gene lost 5 bases and the J gene lost 5 bases, with 12 bases spanning the gap. Here the CDR3 reads CASSLPRGYGYTF. The CDR3 nucleotides read TGTGCCAGCAGTCTACCTCGGGGGTATGGCTACACCTTC.

Here the CDR3 DNA reads TGCGCCAGCAGCCACAACAGGGCTGACATTCAGTACTTC. Its translation is CASSHNRADIQYF. V usage is TRBV4-3 and J usage is TRBJ2-4, with a possible D match to TRBD1 (6 bases). The V gene's germline CDR1 is LGHNA and CDR2 YSLEER. The CDR3 is 13 residues long. V was clipped by 3 bases and J by 8 bases, with 11 bases between them.

The chain carries TRBV5-1 and TRBJ2-3; 10 positions match TRBD2. Germline V gene lookup returns CDR1 SGHRS and CDR2 YFSETQ. The trim removed 3 bases at V and 4 bases at J, leaving 5 bases unmatched. This CDR3 has 15 residues. The CDR3 reads CASSSGLAWSDTQYF. In nucleotides, the CDR3 is TGCGCCAGCAGCTCGGGACTAGCGTGGTCAGATACGCAGTATTTT.

V is TRBV7-9 and J is TRBJ2-2; TRBD1 aligns across 8 bases. Trimming took 3 bases from V and 4 from J; bases not matched to a gene: 1. The CDR3 runs to 14 residues. Looked up from germline, CDR1 is SEHNR and CDR2 is FQNEAQ (reference sequence). CDR3: CASSFTGGTGELFF. CDR3 nucleotides: TGTGCCAGCAGCTTCACAGGGGGCACCGGGGAGCTGTTTTTT.

The chain is built from TRBV30 and TRBJ2-7; TRBD1 aligns across 7 bases. The CDR3 spans 14 residues. The germline V gene encodes CDR1 GTSNPN and CDR2 SVGIG (reference sequence). CDR3 in amino acids: CASEPLQGYYEQYF. CDR3 sequence (DNA): TGTGCATCGGAGCCCCTACAGGGGTACTACGAGCAGTACTTC.

This clone has just one count. V and J are TRBV4-3 and TRBJ2-7; 10 bases are shared with TRBD1. The ends lost 5 bases at V and 3 bases at J; junction bases unmatched: 7. There are 15 residues in the CDR3. The germline V gene has CDR1 LGHNA and CDR2 YSLEER. The CDR3 spells CASSAGQGGYYEQYF. CDR3 coding DNA: TGCGCCAGCAGCGCAGGACAGGGGGGATACTACGAGCAGTACTTC.

The chain recombines TRBV6-1 with TRBJ2-1; tentative D call: TRBD2 (5 bases). Germline V lookup: CDR1 MNHNS, CDR2 SASEGT. Between the trimmed V and J ends, which lost 4 bases and 1 base, there was a span of 11 bases. The CDR3 is 15 amino acids. The CDR3 reads CASSGKGGSYNEQFF. CDR3 DNA: TGTGCCAGCAGTGGGAAGGGCGGGTCCTACAATGAGCAGTTCTTC.